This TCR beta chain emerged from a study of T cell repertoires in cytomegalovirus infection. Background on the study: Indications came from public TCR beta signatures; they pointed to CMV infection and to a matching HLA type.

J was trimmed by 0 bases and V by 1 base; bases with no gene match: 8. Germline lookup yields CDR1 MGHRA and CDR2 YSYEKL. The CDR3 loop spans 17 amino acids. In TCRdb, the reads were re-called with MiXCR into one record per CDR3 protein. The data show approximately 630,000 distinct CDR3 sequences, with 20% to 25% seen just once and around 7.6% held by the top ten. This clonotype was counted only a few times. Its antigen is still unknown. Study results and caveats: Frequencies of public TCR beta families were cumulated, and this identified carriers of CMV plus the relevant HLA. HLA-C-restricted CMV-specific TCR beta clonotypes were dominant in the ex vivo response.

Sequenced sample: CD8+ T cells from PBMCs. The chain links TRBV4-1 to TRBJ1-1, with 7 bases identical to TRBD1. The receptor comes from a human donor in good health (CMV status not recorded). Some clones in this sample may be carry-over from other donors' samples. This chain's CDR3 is CASSQGRGLTLNTEAFF. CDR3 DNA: TGCGCCAGCAGCCAAGGGAGGGGGCTTACCCTGAACACTGAAGCTTTCTTT.